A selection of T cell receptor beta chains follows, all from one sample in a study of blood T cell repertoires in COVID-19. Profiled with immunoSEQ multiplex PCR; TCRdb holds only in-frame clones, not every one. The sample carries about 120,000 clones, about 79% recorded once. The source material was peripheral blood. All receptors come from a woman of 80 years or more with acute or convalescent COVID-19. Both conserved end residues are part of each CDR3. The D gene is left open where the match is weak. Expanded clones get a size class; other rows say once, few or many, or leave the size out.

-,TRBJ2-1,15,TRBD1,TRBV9,TGTGCCAGCAGCGTAGTGGGACAGGGTTACAATGAGCAGTTCTTC,CASSVVGQGYNEQFF
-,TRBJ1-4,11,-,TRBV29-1,TGCAGCGGGACAGTGAATGAAAAACTGTTTTTT,CSGTVNEKLFF
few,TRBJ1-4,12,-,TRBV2,TGTGCCAGCGGGGCGGGAAATGAAAAACTGTTTTTT,CASGAGNEKLFF
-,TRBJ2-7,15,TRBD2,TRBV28,TGTGCCAGCAGTTTACTGGCGGGAGGGCCGGGGGAGCAGTACTTC,CASSLLAGGPGEQYF
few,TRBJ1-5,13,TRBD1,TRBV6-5,TGTGCCAGCAGGGCGACAGGGGGCCAGCCCCAGCATTTT,CASRATGGQPQHF
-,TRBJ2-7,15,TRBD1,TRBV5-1,TGCGCCAGCAGCCAGGCCGGGACAGTCGCCTACGAGCAGTACTTC,CASSQAGTVAYEQYF
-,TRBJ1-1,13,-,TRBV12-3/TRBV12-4,TGTGCCAGCAGTTGGTCCAGTCGCACTGAAGCTTTCTTT,CASSWSSRTEAFF
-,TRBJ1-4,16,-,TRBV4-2,TGTGCCAGCAGCCAAGTTACACAGGGCGGGAATGAAAAACTGTTTTTT,CASSQVTQGGNEKLFF
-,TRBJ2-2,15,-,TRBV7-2,TGTGCCAGCAGCCAACCTACCCAGGGTAGGGGGGAGCTGTTTTTT,CASSQPTQGRGELFF
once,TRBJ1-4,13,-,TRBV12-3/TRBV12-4,TGTGCCAGCAGTTACTCAACTAATGAAAAACTGTTTTTT,CASSYSTNEKLFF
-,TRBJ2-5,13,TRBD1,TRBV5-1,TGCGCCAGCAGCTTACAGGGGTCAGAGACCCAGTACTTC,CASSLQGSETQYF
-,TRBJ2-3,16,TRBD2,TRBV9,TGTGCCAGCAGCCCCCTTGGCGGGGGGGTTACAGATACGCAGTATTTT,CASSPLGGGVTDTQYF
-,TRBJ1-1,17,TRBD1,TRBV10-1,TGCGCCAGCAGTCTTCGTCCCGGGACAGGGTCGAACACTGAAGCTTTCTTT,CASSLRPGTGSNTEAFF
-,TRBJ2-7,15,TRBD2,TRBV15,TGTGCCACCAGCAGAGGGCGGGAGGGTATCTACGAGCAGTACTTC,CATSRGREGIYEQYF
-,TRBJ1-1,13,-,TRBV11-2,TGTGCCAGCAGCTCTACAGTGAACACTGAAGCTTTCTTT,CASSSTVNTEAFF
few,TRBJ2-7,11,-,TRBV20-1,TGCAGTGCAAAGACAGATTACGAGCAGTACTTC,CSAKTDYEQYF
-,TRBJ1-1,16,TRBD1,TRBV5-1,TGCGCCAGCAGCTTGGCCCCTGGGACAGGGGAGACTGAAGCTTTCTTT,CASSLAPGTGETEAFF
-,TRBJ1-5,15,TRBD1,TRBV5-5,TGTGCCAGCAGCTTGACCAGGGGGCACAATCAGCCCCAGCATTTT,CASSLTRGHNQPQHF
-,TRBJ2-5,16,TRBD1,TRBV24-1,TGTGCCACCAGTGATTTGGGCGGGACAGGTCAAGAGACCCAGTACTTC,CATSDLGGTGQETQYF
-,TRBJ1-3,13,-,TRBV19,TGTGCCAGTTTTAAATACTCTGGAAACACCATATATTTT,CASFKYSGNTIYF
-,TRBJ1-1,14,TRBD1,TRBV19,TGTGCCAGTAGTCCTCAGACAGGGGTCACTGAAGCTTTCTTT,CASSPQTGVTEAFF
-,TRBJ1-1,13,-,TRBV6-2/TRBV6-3,TGTGCCAGCAGTTACTTGGCCTTCACTGAAGCTTTCTTT,CASSYLAFTEAFF
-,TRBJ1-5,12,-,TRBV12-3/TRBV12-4,TGTGCCAGCAGTACTCGGGGACAGCCCCAGCATTTT,CASSTRGQPQHF
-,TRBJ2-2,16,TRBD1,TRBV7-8,TGTGCCAGCAGCTTAGGAGGGACAGCGAACACCGGGGAGCTGTTTTTT,CASSLGGTANTGELFF
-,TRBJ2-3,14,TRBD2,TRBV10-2,TGCGCCAGCAGAATCGTAGCGGGAGGGGATACGCAGTATTTT,CASRIVAGGDTQYF
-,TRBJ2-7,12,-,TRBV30,TGTGCCTGGGGAAACAGGGTAGGCGAGCAGTACTTC,CAWGNRVGEQYF
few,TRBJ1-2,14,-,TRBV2,TGTGCCAGCAGTGAAAGCCCAGCGAACTATGGCTACACCTTC,CASSESPANYGYTF
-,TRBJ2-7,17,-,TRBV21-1,TGTGCCAGCAGCAAAGCGCGGGACAGGGACCCGTCCTACGAGCAGTACTTC,CASSKARDRDPSYEQYF
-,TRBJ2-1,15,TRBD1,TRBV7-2,TGTGCCAGCAGCTTAAGCGCAGGGGGATACAATGAGCAGTTCTTC,CASSLSAGGYNEQFF
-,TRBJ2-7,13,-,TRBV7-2,TGTGCCAGCAGCCCAAGGATCCCTAGGCAGCAGTACTTC,CASSPRIPRQQYF
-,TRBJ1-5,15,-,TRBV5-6,TGTGCCAGCAGCTTGGGGGGAGTATGGAATCAGCCCCAGCATTTT,CASSLGGVWNQPQHF
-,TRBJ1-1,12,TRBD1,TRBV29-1,TGCAGCGTGTCCACAGGGGGCACTGAAGCTTTCTTT,CSVSTGGTEAFF
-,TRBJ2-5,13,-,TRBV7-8,TGTGCCAGCAGCTTGAGGACTCAAGAGACCCAGTACTTC,CASSLRTQETQYF
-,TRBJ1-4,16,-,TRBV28,TGTGCCAGCAGGACCTTTACAGCTGCAGACAATGAAAAACTGTTTTTT,CASRTFTAADNEKLFF
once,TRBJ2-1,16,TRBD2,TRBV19,TGTGCCAGTAGTCCGCGGACTAGCCGGATAGTTATCGGGCAGTTCTTC,CASSPRTSRIVIGQFF
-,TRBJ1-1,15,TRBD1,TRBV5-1,TGCGCCAGCAGCTTATCGGGACAGCGGAACACTGAAGCTTTCTTT,CASSLSGQRNTEAFF
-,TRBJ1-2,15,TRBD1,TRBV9,TGTGCCAGCAGGGCAACCGGGACAGGGAACTATGGCTACACCTTC,CASRATGTGNYGYTF
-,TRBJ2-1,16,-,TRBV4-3,TGCGCCAGCAGCCAAGAAAGACAGAGCTACTACAATGAGCAGTTCTTC,CASSQERQSYYNEQFF
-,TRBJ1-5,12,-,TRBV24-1,TGTGCGGTCTCACGGGGGGGTCAGCCCCAGCATTTT,CAVSRGGQPQHF
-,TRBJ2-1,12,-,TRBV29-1,TGCAGCGTCGCCGGGACCTACAATGAGCAGTTCTTC,CSVAGTYNEQFF